This T cell receptor beta chain was recorded in a study of control samples from healthy donors and cancer patients. Profiled with immunoSEQ multiplex PCR; TCRdb holds only in-frame clones, not every one. The sample carries about 58,000 clones, more than 70% recorded once. Material: PBMCs. The TCR originated in an older woman with lung cancer.

In nucleotides, the CDR3 is TGCGCCAGCAGCGGTGGAGACAAGCGTAACGAGCAGTACTTC. As protein: CASSGGDKRNEQYF. V and J are TRBV5-1 and TRBJ2-7; D call uncertain. In germline, CDR1 is SGHRS, CDR2 YFSETQ. Trimming took off 4 bases at V and 5 bases at J, with 16 bases between the two ends. CDR3 size: 14 residues.